This TCR beta chain was identified during a study of blood T cells in healthy people across ages. Through a sample-barcoded 5' primer and a J-beta primer mix, a second PCR was run for about 7 to 12 cycles. Each CDR3 protein gets one entry after TCRdb re-called the 5' RACE reads with MiXCR. The sample yields around 870,000 distinct CDR3 sequences, about 30% seen once. Germline lookup yields CDR1 LNHNV and CDR2 YYDKDF (reference sequence). Trimming shortened V by 0 bases and J by 7 bases, and 16 bases separated the two germline ends. The CDR3 is made up of 15 amino acids. This TCR came from a woman over 75 in good health. The chain has TRBV15 and TRBJ2-7, with D hard to call. Sequencing used blood. The CDR3 sequence: CATSRDRLTSREQYF. CDR3 sequence (DNA): TGTGCCACCAGCAGAGATAGGCTCACAAGTCGGGAGCAGTACTTC.